This is a list of T cell receptor beta chains from one sample in a study of control samples from healthy donors and cancer patients. TCRdb's table, derived via immunoSEQ multiplex PCR, lists solely in-frame clones and lacks some. The table includes some 95,000 clones, 92% detected once. The material sequenced was blood. These receptors were obtained from a human donor in good health. The donor label of this sample is uncertain. The CDR3 runs from the conserved cysteine through the conserved F or W. Each record gives: D gene, J gene, CDR3 length, clone size, V gene, CDR3 protein, CDR3 DNA. A D gene is named only where the DNA matches it firmly. Only part of the rows carry a size: once, few, many, or a class if the clone is expanded.

>TRBD1|TRBJ1-1|15|.|TRBV19
CASSMVTGRNTEAFF
TGTGCCAGTAGTATGGTGACAGGGAGGAACACTGAAGCTTTCTTT
>.|TRBJ2-5|15|.|TRBV24-1
CATSETRQGGKTQYF
TGTGCCACCAGTGAAACCCGACAGGGCGGGAAGACCCAGTACTTC
>TRBD1|TRBJ2-6|17|.|TRBV19
CASGPRDRPPGANVLTF
TGTGCCAGTGGACCCCGGGACAGACCCCCTGGGGCCAACGTCCTGACTTTC
>TRBD1|TRBJ2-1|16|.|TRBV6-5
CASSYSGTGDLNEQFF
TGTGCCAGCAGTTACTCCGGGACAGGGGATTTGAATGAGCAGTTCTTC
>.|TRBJ1-5|12|.|TRBV16
CASSQPNQPQHF
TGTGCCAGCAGCCAACCAAATCAGCCCCAGCATTTT
>TRBD1|TRBJ2-4|14|.|TRBV19
CASSSQGVKNIQYF
TGTGCCAGTAGTTCACAGGGGGTTAAAAACATTCAGTACTTC
>.|TRBJ2-7|15|.|TRBV3-1/TRBV3-2
CASTTSLSHSYEQYF
TGTGCCAGCACTACTTCACTCTCCCACTCCTACGAGCAGTACTTC
>.|TRBJ1-2|16|.|TRBV4-3
CASSQERMKSLYGYTF
TGCGCCAGCAGCCAAGAGAGGATGAAGAGTCTCTATGGCTACACCTTC
>.|TRBJ2-1|13|few|TRBV5-4
CASRRDSHNEQFF
TGTGCCAGCAGAAGGGACTCCCACAATGAGCAGTTCTTC
>.|TRBJ1-5|17|.|TRBV23-1
CASSTGRLWESNQPQHF
TGCGCCAGCAGTACGGGCAGGTTGTGGGAAAGCAATCAGCCCCAGCATTTT
>TRBD2|TRBJ2-3|18|.|TRBV5-1
CASSPLVNSGGLTDTQYF
TGCGCCAGCAGCCCCTTGGTGAATAGCGGGGGGCTGACAGATACGCAGTATTTT
>.|TRBJ1-1|13|.|TRBV12-3/TRBV12-4
CASSPTGTTEAFF
TGTGCCAGCAGTCCCACAGGGACTACTGAAGCTTTCTTT
>TRBD1|TRBJ2-5|15|once|TRBV5-5
CASSTPGQTKETQYF
TGTGCCAGCAGCACCCCGGGACAGACAAAAGAGACCCAGTACTTC
>.|TRBJ1-2|14|.|TRBV6-5
CASTLSGGTYGYTF
TGTGCCAGCACTCTCAGTGGGGGAACCTATGGCTACACCTTC
>.|TRBJ1-1|13|.|TRBV6-2/TRBV6-3
CASSFPGKGSAFF
TGTGCCAGCAGTTTTCCGGGAAAAGGGTCGGCTTTCTTT
>.|TRBJ1-1|12|.|TRBV12-3/TRBV12-4
CASSESNTEAFF
TGTGCCAGCAGCGAGAGTAATACTGAAGCTTTCTTT
>.|TRBJ2-3|16|.|TRBV2
CASGPVPGLSTDTQYF
TGTGCCAGCGGACCAGTACCGGGCCTTAGCACAGATACGCAGTATTTT
>.|TRBJ1-2|12|.|TRBV28
CASNDNNYGYTF
TGTGCCAGCAATGACAATAACTATGGCTACACCTTC
>.|TRBJ1-1|11|once|TRBV6-5
CASKLMPEAFF
TGTGCCAGCAAGTTGATGCCCGAAGCTTTCTTT
>.|TRBJ2-1|16|.|TRBV11-2
CASSFLSGGRVNEQFF
TGTGCCAGCAGCTTTCTCTCGGGGGGCCGGGTCAATGAGCAGTTCTTC
>.|TRBJ1-3|15|.|TRBV4-3
CASSQDVSSGNTIYF
TGCGCCAGCAGCCAAGACGTCTCCTCTGGAAACACCATATATTTT
>.|TRBJ1-3|16|few|TRBV15
CATSRDFHSAGNTIYF
TGTGCCACCAGCAGAGATTTTCACTCGGCAGGAAACACCATATATTTT
>TRBD1|TRBJ1-1|13|.|TRBV10-1
CASSDDRGTEAFF
TGCGCCAGCAGCGATGACAGGGGTACTGAAGCTTTCTTT
>.|TRBJ1-6|13|.|TRBV3-1/TRBV3-2
CASSQGGNSPLHF
TGTGCCAGCAGCCAAGGGGGGAATTCACCCCTCCACTTT
>.|TRBJ1-5|12|.|TRBV12-3/TRBV12-4
CASATGGQPQHF
TGTGCCAGCGCGACGGGGGGTCAGCCCCAGCATTTT
>TRBD1|TRBJ1-3|17|.|TRBV5-5
CASATGGGTNSGNTIYF
TGTGCCAGCGCGACAGGGGGGGGAACCAACTCTGGAAACACCATATATTTT
>.|TRBJ1-2|16|.|TRBV6-2/TRBV6-3
CASSYSADDPNYGYTF
TGTGCCAGCAGTTATTCGGCAGACGATCCTAACTATGGCTACACCTTC
>.|TRBJ1-1|12|.|TRBV2
CASRDDRSEAFF
TGTGCCAGCAGGGACGACAGGAGCGAAGCTTTCTTT
>.|TRBJ1-1|13|.|TRBV7-2
CASSLGARTEAFF
TGTGCCAGCAGCTTAGGAGCAAGGACAGAAGCTTTCTTT
>.|TRBJ1-1|15|few|TRBV4-2
CASSQDPGGVTEAFF
TGTGCCAGCAGCCAAGATCCCGGGGGCGTCACTGAAGCTTTCTTT
>.|TRBJ2-3|12|.|TRBV12-3/TRBV12-4
CASRTVTDTQYF
TGTGCCAGCAGGACAGTCACAGATACGCAGTATTTT
>.|TRBJ2-7|13|.|TRBV5-6
CASSSYRTGEQYF
TGTGCCAGCAGCTCTTATAGGACGGGGGAGCAGTACTTC
>.|TRBJ2-7|14|.|TRBV20-1
CSASSPDIAYEQYF
TGCAGTGCTAGTTCGCCCGACATAGCCTACGAGCAGTACTTC
>TRBD1|TRBJ2-6|19|.|TRBV13
CASSSRGDRGLGRANVLTF
TGTGCCAGCAGCTCCCGAGGGGACAGGGGGCTAGGTAGGGCCAACGTCCTGACTTTC
>.|TRBJ2-2|14|.|TRBV5-1
CASSLGGRTGELFF
TGCGCCAGCAGCTTAGGTGGGAGGACCGGGGAGCTGTTTTTT
>.|TRBJ2-1|16|.|TRBV5-1
CASQLTGLSSYNEQFF
TGCGCCAGCCAGCTCACAGGGCTCAGCTCCTACAATGAGCAGTTCTTC
>.|TRBJ1-1|13|.|TRBV27
CASSSGARTEAFF
TGTGCCAGCAGTTCGGGGGCTCGCACTGAAGCTTTCTTT
>.|TRBJ1-2|12|once|TRBV5-1
CASRESGYGYTF
TGCGCCAGCAGAGAGAGTGGCTATGGCTACACCTTC
>TRBD2|TRBJ2-3|18|once|TRBV4-1
CASSQDPPRTSDLHTQYF
TGCGCCAGCAGCCAAGATCCGCCCAGGACTAGCGACCTTCATACGCAGTATTTT
>.|TRBJ2-1|16|.|TRBV2
CASSEKALYHDNEQFF
TGTGCCAGCAGTGAAAAGGCACTGTACCATGACAATGAGCAGTTCTTC
>.|TRBJ1-1|12|.|TRBV7-9
CASSIVNTEAFF
TGTGCCAGCAGCATCGTGAACACTGAAGCTTTCTTT